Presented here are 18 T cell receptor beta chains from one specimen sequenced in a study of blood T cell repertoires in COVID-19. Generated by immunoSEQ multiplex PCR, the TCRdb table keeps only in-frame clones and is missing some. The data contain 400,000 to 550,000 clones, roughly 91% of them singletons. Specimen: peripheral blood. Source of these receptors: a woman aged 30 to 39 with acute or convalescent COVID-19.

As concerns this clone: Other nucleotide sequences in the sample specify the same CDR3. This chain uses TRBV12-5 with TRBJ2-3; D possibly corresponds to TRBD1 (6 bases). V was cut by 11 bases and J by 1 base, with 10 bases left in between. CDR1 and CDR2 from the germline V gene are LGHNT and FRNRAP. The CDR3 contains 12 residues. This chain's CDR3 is CASAGGTDTQYF. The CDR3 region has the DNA TGTGCTTCCGCAGGGGGCACAGATACGCAGTATTTT. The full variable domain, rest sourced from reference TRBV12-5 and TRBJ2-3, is DARVTQTPRHKVTEMGQEVTMRCQPILGHNTVFWYRQTMMQGLELLAYFRNRAPLDDSGMPKDRFSAEMPDATLATLKIQPSEPRDSAVYFCASAGGTDTQYFGPGTRLTVL.

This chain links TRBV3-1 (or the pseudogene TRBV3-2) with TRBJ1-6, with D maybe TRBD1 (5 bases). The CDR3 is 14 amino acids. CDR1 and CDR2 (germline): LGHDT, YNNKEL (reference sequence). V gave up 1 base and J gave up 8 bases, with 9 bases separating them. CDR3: CASSQGTIDSPLHF. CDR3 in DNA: TGTGCCAGCAGCCAAGGGACAATTGATTCACCCCTCCACTTT.

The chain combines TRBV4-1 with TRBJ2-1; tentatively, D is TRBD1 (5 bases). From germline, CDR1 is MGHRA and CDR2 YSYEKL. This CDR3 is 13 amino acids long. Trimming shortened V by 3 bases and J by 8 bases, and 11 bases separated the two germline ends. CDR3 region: CASSQNRFDEQFF. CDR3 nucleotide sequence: TGCGCCAGCAGCCAGAACAGGTTCGATGAGCAGTTCTTC.

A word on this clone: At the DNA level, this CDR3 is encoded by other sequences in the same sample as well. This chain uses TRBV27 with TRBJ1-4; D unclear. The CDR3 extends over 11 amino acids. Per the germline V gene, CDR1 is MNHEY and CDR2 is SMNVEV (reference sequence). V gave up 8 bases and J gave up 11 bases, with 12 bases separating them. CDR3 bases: TGTGCCAGCGCTGAGAGAGGGAAACTGTTTTTT. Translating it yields CASAERGKLFF.

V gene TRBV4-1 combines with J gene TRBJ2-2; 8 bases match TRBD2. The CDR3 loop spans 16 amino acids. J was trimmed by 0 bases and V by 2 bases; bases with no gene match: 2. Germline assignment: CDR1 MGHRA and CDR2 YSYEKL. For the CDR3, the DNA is TGCGCCAGCAGCCAACGGACTAGCTCGAACACCGGGGAGCTGTTTTTT. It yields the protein CASSQRTSSNTGELFF.

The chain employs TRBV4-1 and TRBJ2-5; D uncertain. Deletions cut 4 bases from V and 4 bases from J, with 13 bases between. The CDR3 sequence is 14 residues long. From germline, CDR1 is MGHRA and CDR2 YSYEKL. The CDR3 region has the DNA TGCGCCAGCAGCCCCCTCACCCCGGGAGAGACCCAGTACTTC. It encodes CASSPLTPGETQYF.

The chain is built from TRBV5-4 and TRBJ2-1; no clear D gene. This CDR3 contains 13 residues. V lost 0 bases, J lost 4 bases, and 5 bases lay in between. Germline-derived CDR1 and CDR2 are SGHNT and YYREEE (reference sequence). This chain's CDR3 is CASSLATYNEQFF. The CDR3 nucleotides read TGTGCCAGCAGCTTGGCGACTTACAATGAGCAGTTCTTC.

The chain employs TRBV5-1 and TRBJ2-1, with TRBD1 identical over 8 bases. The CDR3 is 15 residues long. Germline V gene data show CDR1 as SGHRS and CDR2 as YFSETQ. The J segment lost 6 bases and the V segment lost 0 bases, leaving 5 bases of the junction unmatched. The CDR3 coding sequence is TGCGCCAGCAGCTTGGGCGGGACAGGTATCAATGAGCAGTTCTTC. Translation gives CASSLGGTGINEQFF.

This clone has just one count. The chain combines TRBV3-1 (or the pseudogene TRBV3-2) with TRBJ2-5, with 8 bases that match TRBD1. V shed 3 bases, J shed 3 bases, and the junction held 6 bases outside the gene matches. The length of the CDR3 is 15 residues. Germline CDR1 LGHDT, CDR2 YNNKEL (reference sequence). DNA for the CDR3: TGTGCCAGCAGCCACCTGGGACAGGAAAAAGAGACCCAGTACTTC. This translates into CASSHLGQEKETQYF.

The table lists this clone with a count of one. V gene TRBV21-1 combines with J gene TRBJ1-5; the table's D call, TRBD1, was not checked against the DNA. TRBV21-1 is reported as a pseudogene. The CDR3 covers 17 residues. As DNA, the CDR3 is TGTGCCAGCAGCAATGACTGGGACAGGGGGCACGATCAGCCCCAGCATTTT. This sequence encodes CASSNDWDRGHDQPQHF.

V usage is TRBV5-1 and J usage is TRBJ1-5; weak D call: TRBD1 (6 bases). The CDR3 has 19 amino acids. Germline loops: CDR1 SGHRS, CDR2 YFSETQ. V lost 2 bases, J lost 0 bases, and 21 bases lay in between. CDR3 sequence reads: CASSFGGRGKTYSNQPQHF. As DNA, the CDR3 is TGCGCCAGCAGCTTTGGTGGCAGGGGAAAGACCTATAGCAATCAGCCCCAGCATTTT.

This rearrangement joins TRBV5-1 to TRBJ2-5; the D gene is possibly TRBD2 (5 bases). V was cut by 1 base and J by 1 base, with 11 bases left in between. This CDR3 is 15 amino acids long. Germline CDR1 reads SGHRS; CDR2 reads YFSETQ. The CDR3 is CASSLIPDSQETQYF. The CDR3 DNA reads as TGCGCCAGCAGCTTGATCCCGGACTCCCAAGAGACCCAGTACTTC. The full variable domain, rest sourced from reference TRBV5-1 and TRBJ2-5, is KAGVTQTPRYLIKTRGQQVTLSCSPISGHRSVSWYQQTPGQGLQFLFEYFSETQRNKGNFPGRFSGRQFSNSRSEMNVSTLELGDSALYLCASSLIPDSQETQYFGPGTRLLVL.

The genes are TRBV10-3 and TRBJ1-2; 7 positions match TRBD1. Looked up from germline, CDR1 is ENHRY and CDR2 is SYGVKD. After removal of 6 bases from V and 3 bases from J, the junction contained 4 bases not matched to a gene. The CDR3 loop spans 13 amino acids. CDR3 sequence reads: CAISPDRDYGYTF. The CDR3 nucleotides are TGTGCCATCAGCCCTGACAGGGACTATGGCTACACCTTC.

CDR3 bases: TGTGCCAGCACCCTCGGACAGGGCGGGGATGAGCAGTTCTTC. It translates to CASTLGQGGDEQFF. J is TRBJ2-1 and V is TRBV6-4; the match to TRBD1 covers 8 bases. Trimming cost V 7 bases and J 8 bases; bases outside gene matches: 10. The CDR3 is 14 residues long. Germline V gene lookup returns CDR1 MRHNA and CDR2 SNTAGT.

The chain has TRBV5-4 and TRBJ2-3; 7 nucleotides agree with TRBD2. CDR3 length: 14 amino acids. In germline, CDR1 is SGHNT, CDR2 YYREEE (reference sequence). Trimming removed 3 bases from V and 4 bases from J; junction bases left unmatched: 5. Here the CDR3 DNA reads TGTGCCAGCAGCTGGGGGGGGTTGGCAGATACGCAGTATTTT. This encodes CASSWGGLADTQYF.

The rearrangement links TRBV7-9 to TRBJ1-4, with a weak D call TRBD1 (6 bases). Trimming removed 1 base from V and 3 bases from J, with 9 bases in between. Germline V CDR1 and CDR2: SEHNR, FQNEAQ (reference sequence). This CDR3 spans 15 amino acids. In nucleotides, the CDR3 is TGTGCCAGCAGCTTAGAAGGACAGCCTAATGAAAAACTGTTTTTT. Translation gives CASSLEGQPNEKLFF.

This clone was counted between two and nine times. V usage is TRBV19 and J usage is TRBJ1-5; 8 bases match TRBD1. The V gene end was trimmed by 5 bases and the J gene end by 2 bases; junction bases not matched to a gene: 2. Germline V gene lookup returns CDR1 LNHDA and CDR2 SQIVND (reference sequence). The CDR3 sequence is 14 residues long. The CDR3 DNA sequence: TGTGCCAGTAGTGACAGGGGAGGCAATCAGCCCCAGCATTTT. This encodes CASSDRGGNQPQHF.

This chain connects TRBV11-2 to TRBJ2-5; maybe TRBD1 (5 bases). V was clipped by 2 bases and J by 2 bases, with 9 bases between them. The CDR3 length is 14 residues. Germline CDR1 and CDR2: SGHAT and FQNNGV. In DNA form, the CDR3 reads TGTGCCAGCAGCTTAATAGCAGGGCAAGAGACCCAGTACTTC. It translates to CASSLIAGQETQYF.